A single sample is the source of the 14 T cell receptor beta chains below, sequenced in a study of blood T cell repertoires in COVID-19. Repertoires were generated with immunoSEQ multiplex PCR, while TCRdb's copy carries only in-frame clones and drops some. The repertoire holds about 140,000 clones, with about 86% as singletons. Source material: peripheral blood. The receptors were sampled from a woman in her thirties or forties with acute or convalescent COVID-19.

This clone appeared a single time. For the CDR3, the DNA is TGTGCCAGCAGTACTGGGTGGGAGAGGCACAATGAGCAGTTCTTC. Amino acid sequence: CASSTGWERHNEQFF. The chain is built from TRBV6-5 and TRBJ2-1; a weak D match, TRBD2 (5 bases). Trimming removed 5 bases from V and 5 bases from J, with 16 bases in between. This CDR3 contains 15 residues. The germline V gene encodes CDR1 MNHEY and CDR2 SVGAGI.

The chain carries TRBV4-3 and TRBJ1-3; 7 nucleotides agree with TRBD1. Germline V gene lookup returns CDR1 LGHNA and CDR2 YSLEER. Trimming took 3 bases from V and 6 from J; bases not matched to a gene: 11. The CDR3 has 16 residues. CDR3 loop: CASSQARGARQNTIYF. DNA for the CDR3: TGCGCCAGCAGCCAGGCCAGGGGGGCGCGACAAAACACCATATATTTT.

The CDR3 loop is CASSLPAVQETQYF. The CDR3 bases are TGTGCCAGCAGCCTCCCAGCGGTGCAAGAGACCCAGTACTTC. The rearrangement links TRBV5-4 to TRBJ2-5; D is perhaps TRBD2 (5 bases). CDR3 size: 14 residues. V was cut by 4 bases and J by 2 bases, with 12 bases left in between. Germline-derived CDR1 and CDR2 are SGHNT and YYREEE (reference sequence). Complete variable domain (other parts from reference TRBV5-4 and TRBJ2-5): ETGVTQSPTHLIKTRGQQVTLRCSSQSGHNTVSWYQQALGQGPQFIFQYYREEENGRGNFPPRFSGLQFPNYSSELNVNALELDDSALYLCASSLPAVQETQYFGPGTRLLVL.

This chain joins TRBV3-1 (or the pseudogene TRBV3-2) and TRBJ2-7, with 8 nucleotides matching TRBD2. Germline lookup yields CDR1 LGHDT and CDR2 YNNKEL (reference sequence). CDR3 size: 16 residues. Losses at the gene ends were 4 bases for V and 0 bases for J; bases not matched to a gene: 8. CDR3 nucleotides: TGTGCCAGCAGCCCCTTAGCGGGAAGCAGCTCCTACGAGCAGTACTTC. It yields the protein CASSPLAGSSSYEQYF.

This rearrangement joins TRBV15 to TRBJ2-1; tentatively, D is TRBD2 (8 bases). This CDR3 has 18 amino acids. The germline V gene encodes CDR1 LNHNV and CDR2 YYDKDF (reference sequence). V lost 3 bases and J lost 4, with 22 bases in between. This CDR3 is CATSRVAGGLVKYNEQFF. The CDR3 DNA is TGTGCCACCAGCAGGGTGGCAGGGGGACTAGTCAAGTACAATGAGCAGTTCTTC.

The rearrangement links TRBV13 to TRBJ1-1; D uncertain. Trimming stripped 6 bases from V and 3 bases from J, with 8 bases between. The CDR3 consists of 12 residues. Germline V lookup: CDR1 PRHDT, CDR2 FYEKMQ (reference sequence). The CDR3 loop reads CASREWDTEAFF. The CDR3 bases are TGTGCCAGCAGGGAGTGGGACACTGAAGCTTTCTTT.

The J gene is TRBJ2-6, the V gene TRBV5-1, with 7 bases lining up with TRBD1. V gave up 3 bases and J gave up 4 bases; unmatched junction bases: 4. The CDR3 runs to 15 residues. Per germline, CDR1 SGHRS and CDR2 YFSETQ. The CDR3 DNA is TGCGCCAGCAGCTCAACGACAGGGGGGGCCAACGTCCTGACTTTC. Residues: CASSSTTGGANVLTF.

The rearrangement links TRBV30 to TRBJ1-2; perhaps TRBD1 as D (5 bases). Per germline, CDR1 GTSNPN and CDR2 SVGIG (reference sequence). This CDR3 spans 14 amino acids. V lost 5 bases, J lost 4 bases, and 17 bases lay in between. The CDR3 is CAWSDSRTTYGYTF. The CDR3, as DNA: TGTGCCTGGTCCGACAGCCGTACGACCTATGGCTACACCTTC.

This clone was counted only a few times. The gene calls are TRBV7-9 and TRBJ2-2, with TRBD1 matching 7 bases. Germline CDR1 SEHNR, CDR2 FQNEAQ (reference sequence). The CDR3 covers 15 residues. J lost 3 bases, V lost 4 bases, and 5 bases had no gene match. In DNA, the CDR3 is TGTGCCAGCAGCTCGACAGGGCTGGACACCGGGGAGCTGTTTTTT. Amino acid sequence: CASSSTGLDTGELFF.

The J gene is TRBJ1-5, the V gene TRBV28, with 9 bases fitting TRBD1. V was clipped by 5 bases and J by 6 bases; unmatched bases: 8. CDR1 MDHEN and CDR2 SYDVKM come from the germline V gene. This CDR3 region has 15 residues. The CDR3 coding sequence is TGTGCCAGCAGTCCGGGGACAGGGAGGGCTCAGCCCCAGCATTTT. The encoded protein is CASSPGTGRAQPQHF.

The chain has TRBV3-1 (or the pseudogene TRBV3-2) and TRBJ2-2; TRBD2 matches 7 bases. V lost 4 bases to trimming and J lost 4 bases; unmatched junction nucleotides: 9. Germline V gene data show CDR1 as LGHDT and CDR2 as YNNKEL (reference sequence). There are 16 residues in the CDR3. CDR3 residues: CASSPKLAVGTGELFF. CDR3 DNA sequence: TGTGCCAGCAGCCCGAAGCTAGCGGTGGGCACCGGGGAGCTGTTTTTT.

The chain carries TRBV14 and TRBJ2-5; 11 bases match TRBD2. Germline CDR1 is SGHDN and CDR2 is FVKESK. The CDR3 is made up of 17 amino acids. Germline trimming cut 0 bases from V and 4 bases from J; bases unmatched to any gene: 7. The CDR3 bases are TGTGCCAGCAGCCAAGATAACCCTAGCGGGAGGATAGAGACCCAGTACTTC. As protein: CASSQDNPSGRIETQYF.

The V and J genes are TRBV9 and TRBJ1-5; D uncertain. CDR3 length: 15 amino acids. Germline values: CDR1 SGDLS, CDR2 YYNGEE. V lost 0 bases to trimming and J lost 0 bases, with 7 bases between them. Here the CDR3 reads CASSVGGNSNQPQHF. The CDR3, as DNA: TGTGCCAGCAGCGTAGGAGGGAATAGCAATCAGCCCCAGCATTTT.

The chain carries TRBV28 and TRBJ1-4; D gene uncertain. CDR1 MDHEN and CDR2 SYDVKM come from the germline V gene. Trimming removed 3 bases from V and 0 bases from J, with 11 bases in between. The CDR3 spans 16 residues. The CDR3 region has the DNA TGTGCCAGCAGTTTCCCAGGTTTCTCAACTAATGAAAAACTGTTTTTT. Its protein is CASSFPGFSTNEKLFF.